This T cell receptor (beta chain) was sequenced during a study of regulatory T cells in long-lasting Graves disease. Ten or more counts support this clonotype. Time point specified: newly diagnosed GD, antithyroid drugs for less than 3 months. From PBMCs, RNA was extracted and then used to make the TCR library. The TCR beta library used iRepertoire HTBI primers with Arm-PCR amplification of CDR3. One entry per CDR3 protein results from TCRdb running MiXCR on the multiplex PCR reads. This sample yields 550,000 to 600,000 distinct CDR3 sequences, of which more than 15% are seen a single time; approximately 12% belongs to the top ten. The CDR3 runs to 15 residues. J gave up 9 bases and V 6 bases, and 12 bases lay outside the gene matches. CDR1 is GTSNPN, CDR2 SVGIG, per germline (reference sequence). This sample was also put to use in a study of T cells in Graves' hyperthyroidism and ophthalmopathy. Per that paper: Blood also held most thyroid clonotypes expanded beyond 0.001.

The chain carries TRBV30 and TRBJ2-1, with 12 bases that match TRBD2. This material consisted of peripheral blood mononuclear cells (PBMCs), taken at new diagnosis, from a patient treated with antithyroid drugs. This TCR was recovered from a man in his late teens or twenties with Graves disease. The CDR3 region has the DNA TGTGCCTGCTCGGATACTAGCGGGGGGTGGGGTGAGCAGTTCTTC. Amino acids: CACSDTSGGWGEQFF.